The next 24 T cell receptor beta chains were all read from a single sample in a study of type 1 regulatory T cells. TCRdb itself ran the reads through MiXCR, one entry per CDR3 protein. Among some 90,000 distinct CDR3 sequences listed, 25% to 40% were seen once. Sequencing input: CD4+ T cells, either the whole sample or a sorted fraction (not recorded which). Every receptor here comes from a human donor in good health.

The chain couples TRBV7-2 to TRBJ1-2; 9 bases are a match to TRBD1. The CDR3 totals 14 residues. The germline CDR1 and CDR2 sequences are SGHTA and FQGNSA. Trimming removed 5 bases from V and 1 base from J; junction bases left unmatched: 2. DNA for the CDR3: TGTGCCAGCAGCCGGGACAGGGTTAACTATGGCTACACCTTC. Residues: CASSRDRVNYGYTF. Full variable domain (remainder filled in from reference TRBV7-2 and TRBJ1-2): GAGVSQSPSNKVTEKGKDVELRCDPISGHTALYWYRQSLGQGLEFLIYFQGNSAPDKSGLPSDRFSAERTGGSVSTLTIQRTQQEDSAVYLCASSRDRVNYGYTFGSGTRLTVV.

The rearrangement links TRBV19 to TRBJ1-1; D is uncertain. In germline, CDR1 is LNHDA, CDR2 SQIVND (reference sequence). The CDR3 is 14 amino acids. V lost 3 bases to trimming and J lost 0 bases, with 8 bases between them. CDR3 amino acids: CASSIRGMNTEAFF. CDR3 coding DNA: TGTGCCAGTAGTATCAGAGGCATGAACACTGAAGCTTTCTTT.

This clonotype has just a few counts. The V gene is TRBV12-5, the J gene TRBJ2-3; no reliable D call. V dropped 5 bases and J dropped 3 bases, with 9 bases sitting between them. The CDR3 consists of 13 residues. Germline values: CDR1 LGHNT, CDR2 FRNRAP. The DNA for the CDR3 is TGTGCTAGTGGTCCGCCAGTAACAGATACGCAGTATTTT. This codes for CASGPPVTDTQYF.

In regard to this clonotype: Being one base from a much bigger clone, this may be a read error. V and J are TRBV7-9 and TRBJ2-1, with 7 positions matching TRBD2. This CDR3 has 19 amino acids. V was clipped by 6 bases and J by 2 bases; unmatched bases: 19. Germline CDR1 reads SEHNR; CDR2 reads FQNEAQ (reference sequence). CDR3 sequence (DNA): TGTGCCAGCAGTGCGAAGCGGGACGGGGTAAATCACCCCTACAATGAGCAGTTCTTC. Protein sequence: CASSAKRDGVNHPYNEQFF.

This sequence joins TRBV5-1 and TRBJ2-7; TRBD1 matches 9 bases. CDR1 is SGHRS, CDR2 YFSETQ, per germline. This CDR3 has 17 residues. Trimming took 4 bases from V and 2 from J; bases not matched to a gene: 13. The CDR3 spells CASSRAQGAGTAYEQYF. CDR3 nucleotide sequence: TGCGCCAGCAGCCGTGCACAGGGGGCAGGTACGGCCTACGAGCAGTACTTC.

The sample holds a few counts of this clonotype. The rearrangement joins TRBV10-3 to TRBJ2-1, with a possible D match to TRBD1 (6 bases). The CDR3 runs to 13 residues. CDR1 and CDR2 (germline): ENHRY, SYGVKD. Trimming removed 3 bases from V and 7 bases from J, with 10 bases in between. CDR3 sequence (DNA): TGTGCCATCAGTGAAACTACAGGGAATGAGCAGTTCTTC. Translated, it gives CAISETTGNEQFF.

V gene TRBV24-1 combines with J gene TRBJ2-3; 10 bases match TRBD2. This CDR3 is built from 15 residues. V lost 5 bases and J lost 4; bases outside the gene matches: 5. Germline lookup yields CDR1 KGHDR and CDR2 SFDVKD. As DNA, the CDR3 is TGTGCCACCAGTGGTGCAGCGGGAGGGTCAGATACGCAGTATTTT. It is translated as CATSGAAGGSDTQYF.

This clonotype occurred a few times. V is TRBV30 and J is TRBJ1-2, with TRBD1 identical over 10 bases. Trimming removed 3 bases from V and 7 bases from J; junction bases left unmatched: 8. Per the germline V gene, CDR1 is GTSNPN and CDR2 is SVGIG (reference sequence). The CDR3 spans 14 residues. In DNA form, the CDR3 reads TGTGCCTGGAGAGACAGGGGGCATGGGGGTGGCTACACCTTC. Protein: CAWRDRGHGGGYTF.

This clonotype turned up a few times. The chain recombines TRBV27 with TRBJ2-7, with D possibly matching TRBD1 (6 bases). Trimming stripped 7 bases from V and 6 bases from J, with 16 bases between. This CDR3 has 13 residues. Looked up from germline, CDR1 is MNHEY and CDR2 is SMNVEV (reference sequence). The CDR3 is CASTSIGGIEQYF. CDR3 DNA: TGTGCCAGCACCTCCATAGGGGGAATCGAGCAGTACTTC.

The CDR3 DNA reads as TGTGCCAGCAGCCAAGGGGGCGATGGGGCCAACGTCCTGACTTTC. Translation: CASSQGGDGANVLTF. The chain is built from TRBV3-1 and TRBJ2-6; tentative D call: TRBD1 (5 bases). The CDR3 sequence is 15 residues long. CDR1 LGHDT and CDR2 YNNKEL come from the germline V gene (reference sequence). Trimming pared 1 base from V and 3 bases from J, leaving 7 bases between.

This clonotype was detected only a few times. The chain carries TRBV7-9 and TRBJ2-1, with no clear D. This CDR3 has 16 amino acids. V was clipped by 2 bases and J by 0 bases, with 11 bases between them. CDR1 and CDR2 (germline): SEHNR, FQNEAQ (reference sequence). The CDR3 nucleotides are TGTGCCAGCAGCTTAATCGCGACAATCTCCTACAATGAGCAGTTCTTC. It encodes CASSLIATISYNEQFF.

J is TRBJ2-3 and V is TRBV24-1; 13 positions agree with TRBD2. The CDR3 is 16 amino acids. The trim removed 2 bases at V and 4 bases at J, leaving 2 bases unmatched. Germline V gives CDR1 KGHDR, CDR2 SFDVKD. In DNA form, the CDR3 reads TGTGCCACCAGTGATTCAGGACTAGCGGGAGCAGATACGCAGTATTTT. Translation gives CATSDSGLAGADTQYF.

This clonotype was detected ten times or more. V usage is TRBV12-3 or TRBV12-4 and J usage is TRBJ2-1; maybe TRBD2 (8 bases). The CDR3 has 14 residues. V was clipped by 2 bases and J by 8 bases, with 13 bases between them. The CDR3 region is CASSLTGGGDEQFF. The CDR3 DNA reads TGTGCCAGCAGTTTAACGGGAGGGGGCGATGAGCAGTTCTTC.

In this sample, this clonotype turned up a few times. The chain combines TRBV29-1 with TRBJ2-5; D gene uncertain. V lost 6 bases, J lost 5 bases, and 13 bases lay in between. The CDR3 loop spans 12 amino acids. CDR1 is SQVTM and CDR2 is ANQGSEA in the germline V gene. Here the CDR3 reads CSVDILGETQYF. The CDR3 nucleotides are TGCAGCGTCGACATATTGGGGGAGACCCAGTACTTC.

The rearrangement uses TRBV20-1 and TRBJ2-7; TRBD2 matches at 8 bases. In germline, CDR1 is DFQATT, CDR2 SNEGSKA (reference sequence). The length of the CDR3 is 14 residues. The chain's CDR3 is CSPVAGRQSDEQYF. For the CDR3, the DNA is TGCAGCCCAGTAGCGGGACGCCAGAGCGACGAGCAGTACTTC.

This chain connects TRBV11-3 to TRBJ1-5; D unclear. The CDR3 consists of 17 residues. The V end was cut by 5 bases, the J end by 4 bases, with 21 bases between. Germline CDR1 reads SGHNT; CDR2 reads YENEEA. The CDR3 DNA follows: TGTGCCAGCAGCATACAAAGGAGAAACACTTCGAATCAGCCCCAGCATTTT. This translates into CASSIQRRNTSNQPQHF. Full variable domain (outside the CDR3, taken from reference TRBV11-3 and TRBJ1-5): EAGVVQSPRYKIIEKKQPVAFWCNPISGHNTLYWYLQNLGQGPELLIRYENEEAVDDSQLPKDRFSAERLKGVDSTLKIQPAELGDSAVYLCASSIQRRNTSNQPQHFGDGTRLSIL.

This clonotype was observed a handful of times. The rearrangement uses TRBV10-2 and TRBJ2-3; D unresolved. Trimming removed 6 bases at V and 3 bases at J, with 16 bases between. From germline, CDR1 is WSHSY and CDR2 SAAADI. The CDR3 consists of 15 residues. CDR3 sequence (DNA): TGCGCCAGCAGGGGCCTCGGACCGAGAACAGATACGCAGTATTTT. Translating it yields CASRGLGPRTDTQYF.

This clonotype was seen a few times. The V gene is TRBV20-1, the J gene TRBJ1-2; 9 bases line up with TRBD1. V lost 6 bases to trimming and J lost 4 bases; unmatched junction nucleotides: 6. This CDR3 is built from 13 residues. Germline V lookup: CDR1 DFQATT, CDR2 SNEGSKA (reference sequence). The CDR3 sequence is CSAPGTGFYGYTF. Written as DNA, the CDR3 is TGCAGTGCGCCGGGGACAGGGTTCTATGGCTACACCTTC.

CDR3 coding DNA: TGCAGTGCTAGGGATCTAGCGGGAGGGCCCTACGAGCAGTACTTC. Translating it yields CSARDLAGGPYEQYF. The chain is built from TRBV20-1 and TRBJ2-7; 12 bases line up with TRBD2. V lost 3 bases and J lost 2; bases outside the gene matches: 5. In germline, CDR1 is DFQATT, CDR2 SNEGSKA (reference sequence). The length of the CDR3 is 15 residues.

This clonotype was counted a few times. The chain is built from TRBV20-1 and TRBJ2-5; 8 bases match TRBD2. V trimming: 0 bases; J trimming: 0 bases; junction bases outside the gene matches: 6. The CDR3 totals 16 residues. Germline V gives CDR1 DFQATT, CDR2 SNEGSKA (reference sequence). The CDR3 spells CSARDSGSLYQETQYF. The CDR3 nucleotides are TGCAGTGCTAGAGACAGCGGGAGCCTGTACCAAGAGACCCAGTACTTC.

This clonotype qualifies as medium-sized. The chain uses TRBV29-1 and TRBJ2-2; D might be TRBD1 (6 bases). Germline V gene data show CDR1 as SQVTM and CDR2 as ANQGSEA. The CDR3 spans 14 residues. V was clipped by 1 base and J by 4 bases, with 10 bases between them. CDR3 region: CSVEGQGRTGELFF. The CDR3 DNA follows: TGCAGCGTTGAAGGGCAGGGGCGCACCGGGGAGCTGTTTTTT.

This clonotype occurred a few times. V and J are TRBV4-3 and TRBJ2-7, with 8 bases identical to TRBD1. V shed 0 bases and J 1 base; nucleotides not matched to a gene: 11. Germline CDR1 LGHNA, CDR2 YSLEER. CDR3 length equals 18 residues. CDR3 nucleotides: TGCGCCAGCAGCCAAGATCGGGGGACAGGTATAATATCCTACGAGCAGTACTTC. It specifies CASSQDRGTGIISYEQYF.

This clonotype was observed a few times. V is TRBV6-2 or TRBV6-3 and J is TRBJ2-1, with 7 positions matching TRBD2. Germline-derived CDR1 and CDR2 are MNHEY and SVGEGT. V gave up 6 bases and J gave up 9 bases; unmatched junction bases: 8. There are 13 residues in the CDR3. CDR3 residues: CASRPLAGTEQFF. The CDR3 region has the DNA TGTGCCAGCAGACCCTTAGCGGGCACTGAGCAGTTCTTC.

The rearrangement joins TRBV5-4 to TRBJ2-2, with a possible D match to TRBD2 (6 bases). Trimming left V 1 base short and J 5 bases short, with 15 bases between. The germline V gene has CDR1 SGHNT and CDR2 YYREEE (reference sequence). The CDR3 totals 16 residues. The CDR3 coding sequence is TGTGCCAGCAGCTTGTGGGGAGGAGGGAGAACCGGGGAGCTGTTTTTT. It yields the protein CASSLWGGGRTGELFF.